The 32 T cell receptor beta chains below all came from one sample that was sequenced in a study of cytomegalovirus exposure and HLA in healthy donors. PCR primers comprised 60 Vbeta and 13 Jbeta primers. Clones were read by immunoSEQ multiplex PCR, and TCRdb kept only the in-frame ones, dropping some. The sample has around 190,000 clones, roughly 9.5% seen once. The specimen was PBMCs. These receptors were taken from a woman in her twenties or thirties in good health and CMV-seropositive.

This sequence joins TRBV2 and TRBJ2-7; maybe TRBD2 (6 bases). There are 15 residues in the CDR3. Trimming shortened V by 1 base and J by 1 base, and 11 bases separated the two germline ends. CDR1 is SNHLY, CDR2 FYNNEI, per germline. The CDR3 spells CASSEVGGKSYEQYF. The CDR3 DNA reads as TGTGCCAGCAGTGAAGTGGGCGGGAAATCCTACGAGCAGTACTTC. Full variable domain (rest looked up from reference TRBV2 and TRBJ2-7): EPEVTQTPSHQVTQMGQEVILRCVPISNHLYFYWYRQILGQKVEFLVSFYNNEISEKSEIFDDQFSVERPDGSNFTLKIRSTKLEDSAMYFCASSEVGGKSYEQYFGPGTRLTVT.

This clone turned up a few times. The V and J genes are TRBV6-5 and TRBJ2-7; the D gene is possibly TRBD1 (6 bases). The CDR3 runs to 13 residues. With 7 bases removed from V and 2 bases from J, the gap between germline ends came to 12 bases. Looked up from germline, CDR1 is MNHEY and CDR2 is SVGAGI. This chain's CDR3 is CASNPTGTYEQYF. The CDR3 bases are TGTGCCAGCAACCCGACAGGTACCTACGAGCAGTACTTC.

This clone was recorded a few times. The rearrangement joins TRBV11-1 to TRBJ2-7; 10 bases are shared with TRBD1. Losses at the gene ends were 4 bases for V and 5 bases for J; bases not matched to a gene: 5. Germline CDR1 SGHAT, CDR2 FQDESV (reference sequence). This CDR3 has 14 residues. CDR3 sequence: CASSSDRGKNEQYF. The CDR3 DNA follows: TGTGCCAGCAGCTCGGACAGGGGGAAGAACGAGCAGTACTTC.

V gene TRBV29-1 combines with J gene TRBJ2-2; D not certain. The CDR3 has 13 residues. The germline CDR1 and CDR2 sequences are SQVTM and ANQGSEA. Between the trimmed V and J ends, which lost 3 bases and 1 base, there was a span of 6 bases. DNA for the CDR3: TGCAGCGTTGAGCGGAAGAACACCGGGGAGCTGTTTTTT. This gives the protein CSVERKNTGELFF.

This clone was counted only a few times. J is TRBJ2-3 and V is TRBV9, with 9 bases lining up with TRBD1. Unmatched junction bases numbered 2, after V lost 0 bases and J lost 3 bases. Germline V gene sequence: CDR1 SGDLS, CDR2 YYNGEE. CDR3 length equals 15 residues. CDR3 residues: CASSVEGQGTDTQYF. The CDR3 nucleotides are TGTGCCAGCAGCGTAGAGGGACAGGGAACAGATACGCAGTATTTT.

A few counts support this clone. The V and J genes are TRBV6-1 and TRBJ1-1; a possible D gene is TRBD1 (6 bases). The CDR3 contains 11 residues. V was cut by 6 bases and J by 11 bases, with 13 bases left in between. Germline V lookup: CDR1 MNHNS, CDR2 SASEGT. Here the CDR3 DNA reads TGTGCCAGCAGCCTGGGGGCGTATGCTTTCTTT. Its protein is CASSLGAYAFF.

A few counts support this clone. This chain links TRBV19 with TRBJ2-7; 9 nucleotides line up with TRBD1. The CDR3 totals 14 residues. Looked up from germline, CDR1 is LNHDA and CDR2 is SQIVND (reference sequence). J was trimmed by 1 base and V by 7 bases; bases with no gene match: 5. Here the CDR3 reads CASNRDRESYEQYF. The CDR3, as DNA: TGTGCCAGTAACCGGGACAGGGAATCCTACGAGCAGTACTTC. Looking up the rest from reference TRBV19 and TRBJ2-7 gives the full variable domain: DGGITQSPKYLFRKEGQNVTLSCEQNLNHDAMYWYRQDPGQGLRLIYYSQIVNDFQKGDIAEGYSVSREKKESFPLTVTSAQKNPTAFYLCASNRDRESYEQYFGPGTRLTVT.

This clone has just a few counts. The rearrangement links TRBV7-9 to TRBJ2-5, with D hard to call. CDR1 and CDR2 (germline): SEHNR, FQNEAQ (reference sequence). V was pared by 5 bases and J by 4 bases, with 5 bases between. There are 11 residues in the CDR3. As DNA, the CDR3 is TGTGCCAGCAGCCCCATAGAGACCCAGTACTTC. Its translation is CASSPIETQYF.

This chain uses TRBV27 with TRBJ2-2; perhaps TRBD1 as D (6 bases). V lost 3 bases and J 0 bases, leaving 17 bases between the germline ends. This CDR3 spans 18 amino acids. Germline lookup yields CDR1 MNHEY and CDR2 SMNVEV (reference sequence). Here the CDR3 reads CASSLLGAGVPNTGELFF. The CDR3 bases are TGTGCCAGCAGTTTGTTAGGAGCAGGGGTCCCGAACACCGGGGAGCTGTTTTTT.

A few counts support this clone. This chain connects TRBV11-2 to TRBJ2-7; a possible D gene is TRBD2 (6 bases). Germline assignment: CDR1 SGHAT and CDR2 FQNNGV. This CDR3 has 13 amino acids. The V gene lost 6 bases and the J gene lost 7 bases, with 16 bases spanning the gap. CDR3 amino acids: CASSRLVRGEQYF. Written as DNA, the CDR3 is TGTGCCAGCAGTCGACTAGTTCGGGGGGAGCAGTACTTC.

This sequence joins TRBV5-1 and TRBJ2-5; 13 bases line up with TRBD2. The CDR3 loop spans 16 amino acids. The trim removed 4 bases at V and 2 bases at J, leaving 5 bases unmatched. Per the germline V gene, CDR1 is SGHRS and CDR2 is YFSETQ. This CDR3 is CASSILAGGGQETQYF. The CDR3 DNA is TGCGCCAGCAGCATACTAGCGGGAGGGGGACAAGAGACCCAGTACTTC.

The genes are TRBV6-5 and TRBJ2-2, with D possibly being TRBD2 (6 bases). CDR1 is MNHEY, CDR2 SVGAGI, per germline. This CDR3 has 16 residues. The V end was cut by 4 bases, the J end by 1 base, with 13 bases between. CDR3 sequence reads: CASSSSGALNTGELFF. DNA of the CDR3: TGTGCCAGCAGTTCATCGGGAGCGCTGAACACCGGGGAGCTGTTTTTT.

The chain combines TRBV30 with TRBJ2-1; D not certain. V dropped 1 base and J dropped 3 bases, with 16 bases sitting between them. The germline CDR1 and CDR2 sequences are GTSNPN and SVGIG (reference sequence). The CDR3 is 16 amino acids. CDR3 bases: TGTGCCTGGAGTGAGGCGGAACGGTGGATCTACAATGAGCAGTTCTTC. It translates to CAWSEAERWIYNEQFF.

J is TRBJ2-5 and V is TRBV4-2; TRBD1 matches at 9 bases. Germline assignment: CDR1 LGHNA and CDR2 YNFKEQ. The CDR3 extends over 14 amino acids. Trimming took 4 bases from V and 5 from J; bases not matched to a gene: 5. The CDR3 loop reads CASSPRDRVETQYF. The CDR3 nucleotides read TGTGCCAGCAGCCCCCGGGACAGGGTTGAGACCCAGTACTTC.

The V and J genes are TRBV11-2 and TRBJ1-1; TRBD1 aligns across 9 bases. Germline V gene data show CDR1 as SGHAT and CDR2 as FQNNGV. Trimming cost V 4 bases and J 7 bases; bases outside gene matches: 13. This CDR3 spans 16 amino acids. The CDR3 loop is CASSSPQTGGKVEAFF. In DNA form, the CDR3 reads TGTGCCAGCAGCTCCCCTCAGACAGGGGGAAAGGTTGAAGCTTTCTTT.

On this clone: An end of the junction does not agree with germline; a read error may underlie this. This chain connects TRBV7-2 to TRBJ2-2; 11 bases agree with TRBD2. The CDR3 is 16 residues long. CDR1 SGHTA and CDR2 FQGNSA come from the germline V gene. CDR3 region: CASRLAGVSKTGELFF. DNA for the CDR3: TGTGCCAGCAGACTAGCGGGAGTGTCGAAAACCGGGGAGCTGTTTTTT. The full variable domain, with the rest looked up from reference TRBV7-2 and TRBJ2-2, is GAGVSQSPSNKVTEKGKDVELRCDPISGHTALYWYRQSLGQGLEFLIYFQGNSAPDKSGLPSDRFSAERTGGSVSTLTIQRTQQEDSAVYLCASRLAGVSKTGELFFGEGSRLTVL.

This chain joins TRBV18 and TRBJ2-2, with TRBD2 identical over 9 bases. In germline, CDR1 is KGHSH, CDR2 LQKENI. The CDR3 has 16 amino acids. J lost 1 base, V lost 5 bases, and 5 bases had no gene match. This CDR3 reads CASSWASGMNTGELFF. Written as DNA, the CDR3 is TGTGCCAGCTCATGGGCTAGCGGGATGAACACCGGGGAGCTGTTTTTT.

The chain employs TRBV6-6 and TRBJ2-5; TRBD2 agrees at 12 bases. In germline, CDR1 is MNHNY, CDR2 SVGAGI (reference sequence). V shed 5 bases and J 5 bases; nucleotides not matched to a gene: 9. This CDR3 is built from 16 residues. CDR3 nucleotide sequence: TGTGCCAGCAGTCGAACTGGACTAGCGGGAAGGGAGACCCAGTACTTC. It translates to CASSRTGLAGRETQYF.

The J gene is TRBJ2-1, the V gene TRBV9; 7 bases line up with TRBD2. Germline values: CDR1 SGDLS, CDR2 YYNGEE. J gave up 1 base and V 2 bases, and 3 bases lay outside the gene matches. The CDR3 is 15 residues long. CDR3 nucleotide sequence: TGTGCCAGCAGCGTTAGCGGGTATTCCTACAATGAGCAGTTCTTC. Translated, it gives CASSVSGYSYNEQFF.

This clone was seen ten or more times. Other DNA sequences in the same sample also yield this CDR3. V gene TRBV6-5 combines with J gene TRBJ2-7, with a possible D match to TRBD2 (6 bases). The CDR3 loop spans 13 amino acids. The V and J ends lost 5 bases and 3 bases respectively, with 11 bases between them. Germline V CDR1 and CDR2: MNHEY, SVGAGI. The CDR3 nucleotides read TGTGCCAGCAGTCCCCCGGGACTCTACGAGCAGTACTTC. Amino acids: CASSPPGLYEQYF.

V usage is TRBV27 and J usage is TRBJ2-1; D is perhaps TRBD2 (6 bases). V gave up 6 bases and J gave up 5 bases, with 17 bases separating them. In germline, CDR1 is MNHEY, CDR2 SMNVEV (reference sequence). The CDR3 totals 15 residues. The CDR3 DNA sequence: TGTGCCAGCAGCCCCTCAAGCGGGTATCACAATGAGCAGTTCTTC. Its protein is CASSPSSGYHNEQFF.

V gene TRBV29-1 combines with J gene TRBJ2-1, with 10 positions matching TRBD2. The CDR3 spans 17 residues. V gave up 2 bases and J gave up 8 bases; unmatched junction bases: 15. Germline V gene lookup returns CDR1 SQVTM and CDR2 ANQGSEA. This chain's CDR3 is CSVELVRASGSLYEQFF. CDR3 DNA sequence: TGCAGCGTTGAATTAGTTAGAGCTAGCGGGAGCCTTTATGAGCAGTTCTTC.

This clone showed up just a few times. This rearrangement joins TRBV4-1 to TRBJ1-4; 7 nucleotides line up with TRBD1. Germline V lookup: CDR1 MGHRA, CDR2 YSYEKL. The length of the CDR3 is 16 residues. With 1 base clipped from V and 10 bases from J, the junction kept 12 bases outside the gene matches. CDR3 coding DNA: TGCGCCAGCAGCCAAGGGGGGACAGTAGCCCAGGGAAAACTGTTTTTT. It codes for CASSQGGTVAQGKLFF.

This chain connects TRBV6-5 to TRBJ1-2; D unresolved. With 0 bases removed from V and 2 bases from J, the gap between germline ends came to 4 bases. CDR1 is MNHEY and CDR2 is SVGAGI in the germline V gene. The CDR3 totals 13 residues. The CDR3 DNA sequence: TGTGCCAGCAGTTACTCGGGCAACTATGGCTACACCTTC. It encodes CASSYSGNYGYTF.

This clone was seen a few times. The chain employs TRBV19 and TRBJ2-2; 7 nucleotides align to TRBD1. V was pared by 6 bases and J by 5 bases, with 12 bases of the junction left unmatched. CDR3 length: 16 residues. Germline assignment: CDR1 LNHDA and CDR2 SQIVND (reference sequence). Here the CDR3 DNA reads TGTGCCAGTAGCAGAAAGGGGGCGTATGGTACCGGGGAGCTGTTTTTT. It specifies CASSRKGAYGTGELFF.

V and J are TRBV18 and TRBJ2-5; 7 nucleotides line up with TRBD2. This CDR3 is built from 14 residues. Germline V gene data show CDR1 as KGHSH and CDR2 as LQKENI. V shed 9 bases, J shed 7 bases, and the junction held 14 bases outside the gene matches. The CDR3 DNA follows: TGTGCCAGGGGAGGGGACTCCCCCCCACGGACCCAGTACTTC. Encoded protein: CARGGDSPPRTQYF. Drawing the rest from reference TRBV18 and TRBJ2-5, the complete variable domain is NAGVMQNPRHLVRRRGQEARLRCSPMKGHSHVYWYRQLPEEGLKFMVYLQKENIIDESGMPKERFSAEFPKEGPSILRIQQVVRGDSAAYFCARGGDSPPRTQYFGPGTRLLVL.

This clone was seen more than once but under ten times. This chain uses TRBV7-3 with TRBJ2-2; D remains unclear. The germline V gene encodes CDR1 SGHTA and CDR2 FQGTGA. CDR3 length equals 13 residues. The germline V and J ends were trimmed by 1 base and 6 bases, with 6 bases remaining between them. The chain's CDR3 is CASSLIGSGELFF. The CDR3 DNA reads TGTGCCAGCAGCTTAATCGGTTCCGGGGAGCTGTTTTTT.

This rearrangement joins TRBV6-5 to TRBJ1-1, with D perhaps matching TRBD1 (6 bases). The germline V gene has CDR1 MNHEY and CDR2 SVGAGI. The germline V and J ends were trimmed by 5 bases and 6 bases, with 10 bases remaining between them. The CDR3 runs to 12 residues. The CDR3 nucleotides are TGTGCCAGCAGTCACGGACAGTCTGAAGCTTTCTTT. Translating it yields CASSHGQSEAFF.

The chain has TRBV5-6 and TRBJ2-7; D call uncertain. Trimming stripped 0 bases from V and 0 bases from J, with 4 bases between. The V gene's germline CDR1 is SGHDT and CDR2 YYEEEE. CDR3 size: 13 residues. The DNA of the CDR3 is TGTGCCAGCAGCTTGGTTCTCTCCTACGAGCAGTACTTC. It is translated as CASSLVLSYEQYF.

This clone has only a few counts. The rearrangement links TRBV10-2 to TRBJ2-6, with unresolved D. Trimming took off 6 bases at V and 1 base at J, with 10 bases between the two ends. The germline V gene encodes CDR1 WSHSY and CDR2 SAAADI. This CDR3 is built from 15 residues. This chain's CDR3 is CASRSGHSGANVLTF. DNA for the CDR3: TGCGCCAGCAGGAGTGGTCATTCTGGGGCCAACGTCCTGACTTTC.

This clone was seen a few times. The rearrangement joins TRBV2 to TRBJ1-3; maybe TRBD1 (6 bases). CDR3 size: 14 residues. Germline assignment: CDR1 SNHLY and CDR2 FYNNEI. Trimming removed 5 bases from V and 0 bases from J, with 8 bases in between. In nucleotides, the CDR3 is TGTGCCAGCAGTCGACAGGACTCTGGAAACACCATATATTTT. Residues: CASSRQDSGNTIYF.

The chain links TRBV2 to TRBJ2-7; a possible D gene is TRBD2 (6 bases). The germline CDR1 and CDR2 sequences are SNHLY and FYNNEI. The CDR3 is 16 amino acids. With 6 bases removed from V and 3 bases from J, the gap between germline ends came to 21 bases. CDR3 coding DNA: TGTGCCAGCAGGGGAGGACGTAGCGGCAGGAGCTACGAGCAGTACTTC. It yields the protein CASRGGRSGRSYEQYF.